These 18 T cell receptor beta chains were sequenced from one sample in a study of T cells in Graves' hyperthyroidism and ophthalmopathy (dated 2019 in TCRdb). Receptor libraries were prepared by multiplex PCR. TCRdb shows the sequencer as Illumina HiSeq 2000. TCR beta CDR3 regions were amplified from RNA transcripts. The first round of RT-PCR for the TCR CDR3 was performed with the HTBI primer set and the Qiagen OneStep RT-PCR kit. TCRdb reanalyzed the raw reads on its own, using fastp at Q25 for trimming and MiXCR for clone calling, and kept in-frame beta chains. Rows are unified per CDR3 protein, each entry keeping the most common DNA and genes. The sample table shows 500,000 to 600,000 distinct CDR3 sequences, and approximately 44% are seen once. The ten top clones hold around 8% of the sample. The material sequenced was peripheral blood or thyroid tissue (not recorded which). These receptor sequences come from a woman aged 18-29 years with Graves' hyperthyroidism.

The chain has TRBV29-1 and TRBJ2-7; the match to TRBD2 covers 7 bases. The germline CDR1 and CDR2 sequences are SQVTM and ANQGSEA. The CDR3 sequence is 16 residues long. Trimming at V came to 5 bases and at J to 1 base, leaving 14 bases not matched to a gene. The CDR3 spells CSVSGGGRGYSYEQYF. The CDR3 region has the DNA TGCAGCGTTAGTGGTGGCGGGAGAGGGTATTCCTACGAGCAGTACTTC.

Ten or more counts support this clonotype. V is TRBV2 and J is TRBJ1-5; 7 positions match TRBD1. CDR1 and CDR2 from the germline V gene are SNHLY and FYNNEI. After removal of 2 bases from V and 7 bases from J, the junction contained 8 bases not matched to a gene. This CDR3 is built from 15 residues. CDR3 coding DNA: TGTGCCAGCAGTGAACAGGAGGGGGCAGGCCAGCCCCAGCATTTT. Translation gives CASSEQEGAGQPQHF.

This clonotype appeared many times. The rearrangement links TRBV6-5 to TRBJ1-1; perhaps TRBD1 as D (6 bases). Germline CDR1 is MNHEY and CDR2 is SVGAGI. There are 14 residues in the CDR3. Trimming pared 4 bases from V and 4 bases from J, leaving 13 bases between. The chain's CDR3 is CASSWTVEGTEAFF. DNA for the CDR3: TGTGCCAGCAGTTGGACAGTCGAGGGCACTGAAGCTTTCTTT.

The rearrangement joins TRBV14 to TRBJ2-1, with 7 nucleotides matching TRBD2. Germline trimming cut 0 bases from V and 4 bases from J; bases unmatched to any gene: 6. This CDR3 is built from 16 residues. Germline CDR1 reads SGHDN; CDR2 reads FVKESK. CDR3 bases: TGTGCCAGCAGCCAAGAAAAACTAGCGTATTACAATGAGCAGTTCTTC. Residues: CASSQEKLAYYNEQFF.

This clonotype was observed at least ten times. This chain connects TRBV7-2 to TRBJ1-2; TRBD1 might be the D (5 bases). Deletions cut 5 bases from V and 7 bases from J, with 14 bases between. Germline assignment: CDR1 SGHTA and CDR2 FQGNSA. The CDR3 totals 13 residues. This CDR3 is CASSTQESAGYTF. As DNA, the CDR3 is TGTGCCAGCAGCACACAGGAATCGGCTGGCTACACCTTC.

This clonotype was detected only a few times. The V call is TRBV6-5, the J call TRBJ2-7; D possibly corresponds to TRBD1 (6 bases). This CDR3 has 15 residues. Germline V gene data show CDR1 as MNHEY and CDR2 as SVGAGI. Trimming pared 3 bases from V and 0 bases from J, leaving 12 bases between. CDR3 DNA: TGTGCCAGCAGTTATACAGGGCCCAGCTCCTACGAGCAGTACTTC. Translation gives CASSYTGPSSYEQYF.

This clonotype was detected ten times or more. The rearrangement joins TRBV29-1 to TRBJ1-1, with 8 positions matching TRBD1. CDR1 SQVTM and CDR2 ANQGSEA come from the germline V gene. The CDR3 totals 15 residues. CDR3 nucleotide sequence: TGCAATCCGGGACAGGTATCATTTGGGAACACTGAAGCTTTCTTT. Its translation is CNPGQVSFGNTEAFF.

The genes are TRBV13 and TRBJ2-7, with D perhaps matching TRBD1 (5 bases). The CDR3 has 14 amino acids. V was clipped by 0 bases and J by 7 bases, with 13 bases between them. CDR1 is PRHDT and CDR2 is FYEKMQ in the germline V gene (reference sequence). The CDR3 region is CASSLGQVGEEQYF. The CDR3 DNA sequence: TGTGCCAGCAGCTTAGGACAGGTGGGCGAAGAGCAGTACTTC.

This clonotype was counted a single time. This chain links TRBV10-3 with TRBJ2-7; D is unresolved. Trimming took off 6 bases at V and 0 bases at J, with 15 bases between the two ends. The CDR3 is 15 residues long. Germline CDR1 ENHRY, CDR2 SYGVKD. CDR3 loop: CAIREGRRYSYEQYF. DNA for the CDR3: TGTGCCATCAGAGAAGGACGGCGATACTCCTACGAGCAGTACTTC.

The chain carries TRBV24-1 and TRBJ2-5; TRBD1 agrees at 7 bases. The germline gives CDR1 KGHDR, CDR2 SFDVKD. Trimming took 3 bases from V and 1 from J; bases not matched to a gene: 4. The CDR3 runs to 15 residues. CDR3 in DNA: TGTGCCACCAGTGATCCAGGACAGGCCCAAGAGACCCAGTACTTC. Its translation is CATSDPGQAQETQYF.

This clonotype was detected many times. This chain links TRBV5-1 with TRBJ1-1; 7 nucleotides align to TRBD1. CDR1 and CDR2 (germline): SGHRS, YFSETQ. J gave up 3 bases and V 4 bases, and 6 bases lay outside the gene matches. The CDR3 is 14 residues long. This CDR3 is CASSRRDSYTEAFF. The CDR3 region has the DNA TGCGCCAGCAGCAGAAGGGACAGCTACACTGAAGCTTTCTTT.

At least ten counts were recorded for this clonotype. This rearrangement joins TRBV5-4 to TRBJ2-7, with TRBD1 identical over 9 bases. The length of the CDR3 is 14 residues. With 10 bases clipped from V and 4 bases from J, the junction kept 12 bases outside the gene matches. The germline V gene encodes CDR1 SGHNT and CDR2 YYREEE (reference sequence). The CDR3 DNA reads TGTGCCGCTGGCAGACAGGGGGATTGGTACGAGCAGTACTTC. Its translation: CAAGRQGDWYEQYF.

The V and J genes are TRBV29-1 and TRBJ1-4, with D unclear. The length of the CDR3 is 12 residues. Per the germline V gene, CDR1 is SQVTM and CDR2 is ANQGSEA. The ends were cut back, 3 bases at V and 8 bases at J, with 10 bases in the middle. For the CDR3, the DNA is TGCAGCGTTGATGGGGAAAGGGAAAAACTGTTTTTT. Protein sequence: CSVDGEREKLFF.

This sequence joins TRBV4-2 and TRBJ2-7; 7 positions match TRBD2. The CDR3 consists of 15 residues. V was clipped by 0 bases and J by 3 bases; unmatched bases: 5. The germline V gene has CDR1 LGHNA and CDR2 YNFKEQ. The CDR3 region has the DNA TGTGCCAGCAGCCAAGATGAGACGGGAGGCTACGAGCAGTACTTC. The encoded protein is CASSQDETGGYEQYF.

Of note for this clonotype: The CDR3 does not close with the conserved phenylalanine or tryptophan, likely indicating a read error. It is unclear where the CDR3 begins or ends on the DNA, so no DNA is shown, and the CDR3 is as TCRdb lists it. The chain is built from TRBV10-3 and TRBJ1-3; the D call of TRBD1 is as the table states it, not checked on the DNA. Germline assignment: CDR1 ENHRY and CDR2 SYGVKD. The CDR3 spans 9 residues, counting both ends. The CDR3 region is CAISPAGQG.

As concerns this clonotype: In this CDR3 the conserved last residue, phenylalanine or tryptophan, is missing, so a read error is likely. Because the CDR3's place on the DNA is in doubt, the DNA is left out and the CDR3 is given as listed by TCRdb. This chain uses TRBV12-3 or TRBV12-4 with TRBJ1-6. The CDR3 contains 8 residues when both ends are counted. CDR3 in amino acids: CASNPLRQ.

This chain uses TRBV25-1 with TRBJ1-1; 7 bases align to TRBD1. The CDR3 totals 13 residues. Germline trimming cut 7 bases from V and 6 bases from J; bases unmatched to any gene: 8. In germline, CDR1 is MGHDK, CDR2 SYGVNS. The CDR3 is CASIRGVASEAFF. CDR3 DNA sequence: TGTGCCAGCATCAGGGGGGTGGCGTCTGAAGCTTTCTTT. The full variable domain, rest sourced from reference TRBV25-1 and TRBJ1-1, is EADIYQTPRYLVIGTGKKITLECSQTMGHDKMYWYQQDPGMELHLIHYSYGVNSTEKGDLSSESTVSRIRTEHFPLTLESARPSHTSQYLCASIRGVASEAFFGQGTRLTVV.

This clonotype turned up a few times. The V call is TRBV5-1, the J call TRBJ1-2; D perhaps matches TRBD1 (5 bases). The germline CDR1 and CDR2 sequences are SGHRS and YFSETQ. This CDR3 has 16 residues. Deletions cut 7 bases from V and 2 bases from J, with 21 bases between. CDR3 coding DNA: TGCGCCAGCGGTATTGCCAGGGTAGGATTGAACTATGGCTACACCTTC. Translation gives CASGIARVGLNYGYTF.